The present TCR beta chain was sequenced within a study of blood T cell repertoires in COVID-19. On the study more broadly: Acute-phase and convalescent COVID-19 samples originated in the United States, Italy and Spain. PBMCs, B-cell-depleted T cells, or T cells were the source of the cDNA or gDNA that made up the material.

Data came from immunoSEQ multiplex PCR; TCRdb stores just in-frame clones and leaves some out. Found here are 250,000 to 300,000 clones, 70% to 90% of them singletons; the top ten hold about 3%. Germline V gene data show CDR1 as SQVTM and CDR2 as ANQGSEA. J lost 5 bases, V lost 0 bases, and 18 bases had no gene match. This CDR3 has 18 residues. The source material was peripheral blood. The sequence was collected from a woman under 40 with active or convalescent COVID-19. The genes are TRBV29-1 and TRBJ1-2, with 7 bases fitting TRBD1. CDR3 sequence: CSVEEGRLGGTAEYGYTF. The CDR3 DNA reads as TGCAGCGTTGAAGAAGGGCGGCTGGGCGGGACAGCGGAGTATGGCTACACCTTC.